These T cell receptor beta chains were read from a single sample in a study of blood T cell repertoires in COVID-19. Clones were read by immunoSEQ multiplex PCR, and TCRdb kept only the in-frame ones, dropping some. The sample carries about 100,000 clones, approximately 86% recorded once. The sample comprised PBMCs or T cells enriched from blood (not recorded which). The receptors originated from a woman aged 45-65 years who had recovered from COVID-19. CDR3s include the opening cysteine and the closing phenylalanine or tryptophan. Fields, in order: V gene, clone size, D gene, J gene, CDR3 DNA, CDR3 protein. A D gene is named only where the DNA matches it firmly. Clone size is stated in some rows and not others, as once, few, many or a class when expanded.

v_gene: TRBV15
abundance: NA
d_gene: NA
j_gene: TRBJ2-3
CDR3nt: TGTGCCACCAGCAGAGGGGGGACTGAGGGTACGCAGTATTTT
CDR3aa: CATSRGGTEGTQYF

v_gene: TRBV7-9
abundance: NA
d_gene: TRBD1
j_gene: TRBJ2-2
CDR3nt: TGTGCCAGCAGCCCGGGACAGGGGATCACCGGGGAGCTGTTTTTT
CDR3aa: CASSPGQGITGELFF

v_gene: TRBV11-2
abundance: NA
d_gene: NA
j_gene: TRBJ1-6
CDR3nt: TGTGCCAGCAGCTTCGGTAATTCACCCCTCCACTTT
CDR3aa: CASSFGNSPLHF

v_gene: TRBV10-1
abundance: few
d_gene: NA
j_gene: TRBJ2-2
CDR3nt: TGCGCCAGCAGTGAGTCGACAGGAACGAACACCGGGGAGCTGTTTTTT
CDR3aa: CASSESTGTNTGELFF

v_gene: TRBV2
abundance: NA
d_gene: NA
j_gene: TRBJ1-2
CDR3nt: TGTGCCAGCAGTGAACTGGTCAGACAATATGGCTACACCTTC
CDR3aa: CASSELVRQYGYTF

v_gene: TRBV6-5
abundance: medium-sized
d_gene: TRBD1
j_gene: TRBJ1-6
CDR3nt: TGTGCCAGCAGTCAGGGGGCGGGCGATAATTCACCCCTCCACTTT
CDR3aa: CASSQGAGDNSPLHF

v_gene: TRBV6-5
abundance: few
d_gene: TRBD1
j_gene: TRBJ1-2
CDR3nt: TGTGCCAGCAGTTACTCGAGGGACAGCTTTTATGGCTACACCTTC
CDR3aa: CASSYSRDSFYGYTF

v_gene: TRBV25-1
abundance: NA
d_gene: TRBD2
j_gene: TRBJ2-2
CDR3nt: TGTGCCAGCAGTGATATGACTAGCGGGACTGGGGAGCTGTTTTTT
CDR3aa: CASSDMTSGTGELFF

v_gene: TRBV20-1
abundance: NA
d_gene: TRBD2
j_gene: TRBJ2-4
CDR3nt: TGCAGTGCTAGTCCGGCGGGGGAGATAGGCAAAAACATTCAGTACTTC
CDR3aa: CSASPAGEIGKNIQYF

v_gene: TRBV7-9
abundance: NA
d_gene: TRBD2
j_gene: TRBJ2-1
CDR3nt: TGTGCCAGCAGCGAACGAGCGGGAGGGCCTTACAATGAGCAGTTCTTC
CDR3aa: CASSERAGGPYNEQFF

v_gene: TRBV12-3/TRBV12-4
abundance: NA
d_gene: NA
j_gene: TRBJ1-5
CDR3nt: TGTGCCAGCAGTATAGAAGGAGATCAGCCCCAGCATTTT
CDR3aa: CASSIEGDQPQHF

v_gene: TRBV5-1
abundance: once
d_gene: TRBD1
j_gene: TRBJ1-2
CDR3nt: TGCGCCAGCAAACCCTGGACAGGGGGGTATGGCTACACCTTC
CDR3aa: CASKPWTGGYGYTF

v_gene: TRBV5-1
abundance: once
d_gene: NA
j_gene: TRBJ2-5
CDR3nt: TGCGCCAGCAGCTTGGTGGAGGCGGAGACCCAGTACTTC
CDR3aa: CASSLVEAETQYF

v_gene: TRBV27
abundance: NA
d_gene: NA
j_gene: TRBJ2-5
CDR3nt: TGTGCCAGCAGTTTAAACAGGGAAGAGACCCAGTACTTC
CDR3aa: CASSLNREETQYF

v_gene: TRBV12-3/TRBV12-4
abundance: NA
d_gene: TRBD1
j_gene: TRBJ1-1
CDR3nt: TGTGCCAGCACCACGACAGGGCCTGAAGCTTTCTTT
CDR3aa: CASTTTGPEAFF

v_gene: TRBV11-2
abundance: NA
d_gene: TRBD1
j_gene: TRBJ1-2
CDR3nt: TGTGCCAGCAGCCCCCCGGGGATCAGGGGGCACTATGGCTACACCTTC
CDR3aa: CASSPPGIRGHYGYTF

v_gene: TRBV6-5
abundance: NA
d_gene: TRBD1
j_gene: TRBJ1-2
CDR3nt: TGTGCCAGCAGTCAGGGACAGGTCTATGGCTACACCTTC
CDR3aa: CASSQGQVYGYTF

v_gene: TRBV28
abundance: NA
d_gene: TRBD1
j_gene: TRBJ1-6
CDR3nt: TGTGCCAGCAGTTTAGATGCGGGACAGGGGGCTTATTCACCCCTCCACTTT
CDR3aa: CASSLDAGQGAYSPLHF

v_gene: TRBV5-8
abundance: NA
d_gene: TRBD2
j_gene: TRBJ2-1
CDR3nt: TGTGCCAGCAGTCTCGGACTAGCGGGAGCGGATGAGCAGTTCTTC
CDR3aa: CASSLGLAGADEQFF

v_gene: TRBV5-6
abundance: NA
d_gene: TRBD1
j_gene: TRBJ1-5
CDR3nt: TGTGCCAGCAGCGTCACGGGACAGGCTAGCAATCAGCCCCAGCATTTT
CDR3aa: CASSVTGQASNQPQHF

v_gene: TRBV27
abundance: NA
d_gene: NA
j_gene: TRBJ1-1
CDR3nt: TGTGCCAGCAGTTTAAAATGGGGGGGCGGGGACACTGAAGCTTTCTTT
CDR3aa: CASSLKWGGGDTEAFF

v_gene: TRBV28
abundance: NA
d_gene: NA
j_gene: TRBJ1-5
CDR3nt: TGTGCCAGCAGTTTTGGGGCGTTCGGCAATCAGCCCCAGCATTTT
CDR3aa: CASSFGAFGNQPQHF

v_gene: TRBV19
abundance: NA
d_gene: NA
j_gene: TRBJ2-3
CDR3nt: TGTGCCAGTAGTTACACAGATACGCAGTATTTT
CDR3aa: CASSYTDTQYF

v_gene: TRBV5-4
abundance: NA
d_gene: NA
j_gene: TRBJ1-6
CDR3nt: TGTGCCAGCAGCATACGACAGATTAATTCACCCCTCCACTTT
CDR3aa: CASSIRQINSPLHF

v_gene: TRBV7-3
abundance: NA
d_gene: TRBD2
j_gene: TRBJ2-2
CDR3nt: TGTGCCAGCAGCTTAATAGGTAGCGGGGTAGACGGGGAGCTGTTTTTT
CDR3aa: CASSLIGSGVDGELFF

v_gene: TRBV14
abundance: once
d_gene: TRBD2
j_gene: TRBJ2-7
CDR3nt: TGTGCCAGCAGCCGGGGGACTAGCGGGAGCGGGCCCTACGAGCAGTACTTC
CDR3aa: CASSRGTSGSGPYEQYF

v_gene: TRBV11-2
abundance: NA
d_gene: TRBD2
j_gene: TRBJ2-1
CDR3nt: TGTGCCAGCAGAACTGGACTAGCGTTTTACAATGAGCAGTTCTTC
CDR3aa: CASRTGLAFYNEQFF

v_gene: TRBV20-1
abundance: NA
d_gene: NA
j_gene: TRBJ2-7
CDR3nt: TGCAGTGCTAGTCAACACTACGAGCAGTACTTC
CDR3aa: CSASQHYEQYF

v_gene: TRBV29-1
abundance: few
d_gene: NA
j_gene: TRBJ2-1
CDR3nt: TGCAGCGTTGGAAAACAGGGCAGAGTAGGCAATGAGCAGTTCTTC
CDR3aa: CSVGKQGRVGNEQFF

v_gene: TRBV28
abundance: once
d_gene: TRBD2
j_gene: TRBJ2-5
CDR3nt: TGTGCCAGCTCCGGCGGGGCGGGGGTTTCGGAGACCCAGTACTTC
CDR3aa: CASSGGAGVSETQYF

v_gene: TRBV2
abundance: NA
d_gene: NA
j_gene: TRBJ2-2
CDR3nt: TGTGCCAGCAGTGTTAGCGGAAAGAACACCGGGGAGCTGTTTTTT
CDR3aa: CASSVSGKNTGELFF

v_gene: TRBV3-1/TRBV3-2
abundance: NA
d_gene: NA
j_gene: TRBJ2-3
CDR3nt: TGTGCCAGCAGCCCGGGGTCCGATACGCAGTATTTT
CDR3aa: CASSPGSDTQYF

v_gene: TRBV5-1
abundance: once
d_gene: NA
j_gene: TRBJ1-2
CDR3nt: TGCGCCAGCAGCTTTTCAGCTCGGGGTAATGGAGATGGCTACACCTTC
CDR3aa: CASSFSARGNGDGYTF

v_gene: TRBV4-1
abundance: few
d_gene: TRBD1
j_gene: TRBJ1-5
CDR3nt: TGCGCCAGCAGCCAAATCGGACAGGGGGCATATCAGCCCCAGCATTTT
CDR3aa: CASSQIGQGAYQPQHF

v_gene: TRBV3-1/TRBV3-2
abundance: few
d_gene: TRBD1
j_gene: TRBJ1-2
CDR3nt: TGTGCCAGCAGCCACCGAGCAGGACAGGGGGCGGTCGGCTACACCTTC
CDR3aa: CASSHRAGQGAVGYTF

v_gene: TRBV30
abundance: NA
d_gene: TRBD2
j_gene: TRBJ2-3
CDR3nt: TGTGCCTGGAGCCTCTCCGATCTAGCGGGAGGGCGTACGCAGTATTTT
CDR3aa: CAWSLSDLAGGRTQYF

v_gene: TRBV10-3
abundance: once
d_gene: NA
j_gene: TRBJ1-1
CDR3nt: TGTGCCACCTGGGGAGGCAGGACCATGAACACTGAAGCTTTCTTT
CDR3aa: CATWGGRTMNTEAFF

v_gene: TRBV30
abundance: NA
d_gene: NA
j_gene: TRBJ1-4
CDR3nt: TGTGCCTGGAGTGTACGGGGGGCAAGTGAAAAACTGTTTTTT
CDR3aa: CAWSVRGASEKLFF

v_gene: TRBV11-2
abundance: NA
d_gene: TRBD1
j_gene: TRBJ2-7
CDR3nt: TGTGCCAGCAGCTTAGGACAGGGGAAATTTGCCTACGAGCAGTACTTC
CDR3aa: CASSLGQGKFAYEQYF

v_gene: TRBV5-4
abundance: NA
d_gene: TRBD2
j_gene: TRBJ2-5
CDR3nt: TGTGCCAGCAGCTTGCTCGGGACTAGCGGGAGAAGGATGGAAACCCAGTACTTC
CDR3aa: CASSLLGTSGRRMETQYF